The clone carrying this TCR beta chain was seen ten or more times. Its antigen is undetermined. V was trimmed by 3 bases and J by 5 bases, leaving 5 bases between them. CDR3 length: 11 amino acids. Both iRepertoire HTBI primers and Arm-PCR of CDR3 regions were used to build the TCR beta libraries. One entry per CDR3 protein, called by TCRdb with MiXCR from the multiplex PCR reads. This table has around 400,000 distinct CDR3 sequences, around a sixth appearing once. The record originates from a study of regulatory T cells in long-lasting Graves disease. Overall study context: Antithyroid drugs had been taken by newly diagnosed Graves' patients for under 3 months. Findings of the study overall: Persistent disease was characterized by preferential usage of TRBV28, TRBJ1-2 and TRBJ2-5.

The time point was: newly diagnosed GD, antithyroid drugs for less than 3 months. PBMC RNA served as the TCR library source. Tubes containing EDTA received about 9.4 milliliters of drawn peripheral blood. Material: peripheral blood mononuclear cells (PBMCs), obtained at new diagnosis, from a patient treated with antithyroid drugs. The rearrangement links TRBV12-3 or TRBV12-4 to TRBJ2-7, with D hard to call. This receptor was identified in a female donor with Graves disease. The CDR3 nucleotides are TGTGCCAGCAGTTTGTCGAACGAGCAGTACTTC. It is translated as CASSLSNEQYF.